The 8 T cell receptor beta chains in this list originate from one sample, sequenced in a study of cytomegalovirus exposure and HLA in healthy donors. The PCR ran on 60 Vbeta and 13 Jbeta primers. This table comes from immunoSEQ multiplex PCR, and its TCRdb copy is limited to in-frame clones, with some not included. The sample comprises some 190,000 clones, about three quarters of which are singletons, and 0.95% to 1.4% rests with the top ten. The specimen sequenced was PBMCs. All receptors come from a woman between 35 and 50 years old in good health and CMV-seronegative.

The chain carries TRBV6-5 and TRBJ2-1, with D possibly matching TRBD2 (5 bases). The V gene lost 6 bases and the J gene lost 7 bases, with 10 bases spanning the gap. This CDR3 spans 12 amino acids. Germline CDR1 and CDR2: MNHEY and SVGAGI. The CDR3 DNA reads TGTGCCAGCAGCCGTCGAGGGAATGAGCAGTTCTTC. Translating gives CASSRRGNEQFF.

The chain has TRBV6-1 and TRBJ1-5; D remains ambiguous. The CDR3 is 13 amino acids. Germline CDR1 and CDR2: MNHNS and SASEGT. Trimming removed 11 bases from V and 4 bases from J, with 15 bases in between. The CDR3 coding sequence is TGTGCCTTGGGAGCATCCACGAATCAGCCCCAGCATTTT. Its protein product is CALGASTNQPQHF.

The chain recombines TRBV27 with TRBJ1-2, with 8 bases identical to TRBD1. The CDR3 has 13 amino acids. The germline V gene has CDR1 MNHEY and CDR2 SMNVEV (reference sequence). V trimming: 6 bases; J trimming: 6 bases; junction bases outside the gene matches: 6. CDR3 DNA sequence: TGTGCCAGCAGCCGGACAGGGAGGAATGGCTACACCTTC. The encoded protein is CASSRTGRNGYTF.

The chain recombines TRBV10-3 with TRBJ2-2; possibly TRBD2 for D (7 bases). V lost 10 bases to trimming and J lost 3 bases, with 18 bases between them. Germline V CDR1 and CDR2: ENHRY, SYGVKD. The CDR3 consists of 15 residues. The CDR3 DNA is TGTGCCACTTCATCGGGGGGCTCGGACACCGGGGAGCTGTTTTTT. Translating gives CATSSGGSDTGELFF.

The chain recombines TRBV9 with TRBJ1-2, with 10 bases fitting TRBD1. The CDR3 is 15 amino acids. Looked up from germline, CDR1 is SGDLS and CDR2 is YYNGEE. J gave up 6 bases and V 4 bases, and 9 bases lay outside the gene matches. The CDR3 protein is CASSLGTGEMDGYTF. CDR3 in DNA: TGTGCCAGCAGCCTGGGGACAGGGGAAATGGATGGCTACACCTTC.

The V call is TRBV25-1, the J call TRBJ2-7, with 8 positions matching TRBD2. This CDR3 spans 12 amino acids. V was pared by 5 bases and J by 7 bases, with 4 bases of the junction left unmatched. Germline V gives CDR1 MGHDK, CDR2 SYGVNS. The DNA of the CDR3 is TGTGCCAGCAGTTTACCGGGAGGGGAGCAGTACGTC. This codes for CASSLPGGEQYV.

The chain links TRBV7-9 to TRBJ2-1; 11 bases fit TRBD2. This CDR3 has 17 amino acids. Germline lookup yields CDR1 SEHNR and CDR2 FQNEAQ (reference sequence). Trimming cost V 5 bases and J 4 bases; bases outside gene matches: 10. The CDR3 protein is CASSPTSGAFTYNEQFF. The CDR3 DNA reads TGTGCCAGCAGCCCGACTAGCGGGGCTTTCACGTACAATGAGCAGTTCTTC.

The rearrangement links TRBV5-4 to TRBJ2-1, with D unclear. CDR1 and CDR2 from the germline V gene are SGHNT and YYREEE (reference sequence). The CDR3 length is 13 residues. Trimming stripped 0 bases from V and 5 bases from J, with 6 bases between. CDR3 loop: CASSLDINNEQFF. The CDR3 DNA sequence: TGTGCCAGCAGCTTGGACATCAACAATGAGCAGTTCTTC.